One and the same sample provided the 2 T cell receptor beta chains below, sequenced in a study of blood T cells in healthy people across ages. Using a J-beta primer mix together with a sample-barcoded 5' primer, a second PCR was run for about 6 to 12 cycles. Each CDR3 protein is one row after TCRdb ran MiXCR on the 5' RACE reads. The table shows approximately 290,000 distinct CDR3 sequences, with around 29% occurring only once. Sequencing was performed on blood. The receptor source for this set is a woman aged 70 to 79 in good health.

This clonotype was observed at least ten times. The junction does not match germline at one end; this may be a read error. CDR3 amino acids: CASSLQGNEQFF. In DNA form, the CDR3 reads TGTGCCAGCAGCTTACAGGGGAATGAGCAGTTCTTC. This chain uses TRBV5-1 with TRBJ2-5, with 7 positions matching TRBD1. The J call is doubtful: the DNA matches TRBJ2-1 better. The germline CDR1 and CDR2 sequences are SGHRS and YFSETQ. This CDR3 spans 12 amino acids.

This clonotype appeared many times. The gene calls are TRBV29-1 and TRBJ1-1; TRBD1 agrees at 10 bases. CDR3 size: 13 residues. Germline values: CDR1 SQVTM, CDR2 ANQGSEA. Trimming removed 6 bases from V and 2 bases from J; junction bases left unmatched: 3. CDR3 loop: CSVRDRGNTEAFF. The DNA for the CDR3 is TGCAGCGTGCGGGACAGGGGTAACACTGAAGCTTTCTTT.